A selection of T cell receptor beta chains follows, all from one sample in a study of T cells in localized non-small cell lung cancer. Generated by immunoSEQ multiplex PCR, the TCRdb table keeps only in-frame clones and is missing some. The table shows 30,000 or so clones, with approximately 90% occurring only once. Sequenced here: peripheral blood, sampled before any cancer treatment. The receptors originated from a female donor over 55 with stage III squamous cell lung carcinoma. Each CDR3 is given with its conserved first and last residue. The D gene is left open where the match is weak. Clone size is stated in some rows and not others, as once, few, many or a class when expanded.

D	J	V	size	DNA	CDR3
NA	TRBJ2-6	TRBV30	NA	TGTGCCTGGAGTAGACCCTCTGGGGCCAACGTCCTGACTTTC	CAWSRPSGANVLTF
TRBD1	TRBJ2-1	TRBV5-1	NA	TGCGCCAGCCTCCGGTCGGGGACAGGGGGCGGGAATGAGCAGTTCTTC	CASLRSGTGGGNEQFF
NA	TRBJ1-6	TRBV28	NA	TGTGCCAGCAGTTCGAGTCCCCGTTCAAGCAGCCGGAGGAGTCAATTTTCACCCCTCCACTTT	CASSSSPRSSSRRSQFSPLHF
NA	TRBJ2-5	TRBV11-2	NA	TGTGCCAGCAGCCCTGGGGCTAGTTGGGAAGAGACCCAGTACTTC	CASSPGASWEETQYF
TRBD2	TRBJ2-2	TRBV4-3	NA	TGCGCCAGCAGCCAAGAACAAGGACTAGCGCGCACCGGGGAGCTGTTTTTT	CASSQEQGLARTGELFF
TRBD2	TRBJ2-3	TRBV10-3	NA	TGTGCCATCAGTGAGTCGAGGACTAGCGGGGGCACAGATACGCAGTATTTT	CAISESRTSGGTDTQYF
TRBD2	TRBJ2-3	TRBV30	NA	TGTGCCTGGAGTGTTTTAGGGGGTAGCGGGGGCTCAGATACGCAGTATTTT	CAWSVLGGSGGSDTQYF
TRBD1	TRBJ2-1	TRBV28	NA	TGTGCCAGCAGACTCGCCGGGACAGGACCTTACAATGAGCAGTTCTTC	CASRLAGTGPYNEQFF
NA	TRBJ1-2	TRBV5-1	NA	TGCGCCAGCAGCGAAGGTTGGGGGGCGCGGGACTATGGCTACACCTTC	CASSEGWGARDYGYTF
NA	TRBJ1-2	TRBV9	NA	TGTGCCAGCAGCTTAGGCAGTAGTGGAGTCTATGGCTACACCTTC	CASSLGSSGVYGYTF
NA	TRBJ1-6	TRBV6-5	NA	TGTGCCAGCAGTTCATCCTCGGTAAGGGAGAATTCACCCCTCCACTTT	CASSSSSVRENSPLHF
TRBD2	TRBJ2-7	TRBV7-2	NA	TGTGCCAGCAGCTCACTCCCTGGGCTAGCGGGAGACGAGCAGTACTTC	CASSSLPGLAGDEQYF
NA	TRBJ2-3	TRBV11-2	NA	TGTGCCAGCAGCCCAGGACGGACTAGCACAGATACGCAGTATTTT	CASSPGRTSTDTQYF
NA	TRBJ1-2	TRBV18	NA	TGTGCCAGCTCAGAGGGGACGGACTATGGCTACACCTTC	CASSEGTDYGYTF
TRBD2	TRBJ2-7	TRBV7-2	NA	TGTGCCAGCAGCCCGGACGCGGGGGGCTCCTACGAGCAGTACTTC	CASSPDAGGSYEQYF
TRBD1	TRBJ1-6	TRBV5-4	NA	TGTGCCAGCAGCTCAACCACAGGGGGCAGAAAGAATTCACCCCTCCACTTT	CASSSTTGGRKNSPLHF
NA	TRBJ1-2	TRBV28	NA	TGTGCCAGCAGGCAGTTCTCAGGGGACTTGCTCTATGGTTACACCTTC	CASRQFSGDLLYGYTF
NA	TRBJ1-6	TRBV28	NA	TGTGCCAGCAGCTTGGGGACTGTCAATTCACCCCTCCACTTT	CASSLGTVNSPLHF
NA	TRBJ1-2	TRBV5-1	NA	TGCGCCAGCCGAGGGGATTCTAACTATGGCTACACCTTC	CASRGDSNYGYTF
TRBD1	TRBJ1-4	TRBV6-5	NA	TGTGCCAGCAGTTCCCGCCGGACAGGGATAAATGAAAAACTGTTTTTT	CASSSRRTGINEKLFF
TRBD2	TRBJ2-3	TRBV5-4	NA	TGTGCCAGCAGCACGGGACTAGCGTTGGGCACAGATACGCAGTATTTT	CASSTGLALGTDTQYF
TRBD2	TRBJ2-3	TRBV5-4	NA	TGTGCCAGCAGCGCTAGCGGAGACAGCACAGATACGCAGTATTTT	CASSASGDSTDTQYF
NA	TRBJ2-1	TRBV7-2	NA	TGTGCCAGCAGCTTAGTGTCCAGGTCTGAGCAGTTCTTC	CASSLVSRSEQFF
NA	TRBJ2-5	TRBV15	few	TGTGCCACCAGCAACGCCTTCCAAGAGACCCAGTACTTC	CATSNAFQETQYF
TRBD1	TRBJ2-5	TRBV5-1	NA	TGCGCCAGCAGCTCCCTCCGGGACAGGGTTACTGAGACCCAGTACTTC	CASSSLRDRVTETQYF
TRBD2	TRBJ2-2	TRBV28	NA	TGTGCCAGCAGTCTCTACTTGGGGACGAGCGGGGGGGACACCGGGGAGCTGTTTTTT	CASSLYLGTSGGDTGELFF
NA	TRBJ2-3	TRBV19	NA	TGTGCCAGTAGTATTGGACTGGCAAGCACAGATACGCAGTATTTT	CASSIGLASTDTQYF